What follows are 17 T cell receptor beta chains derived from one specimen sequenced in a study of T cell changes during pregnancy in multiple sclerosis. Some clones are missing from TCRdb's copy, which holds only in-frame ones; the method was immunoSEQ multiplex PCR. The sample includes approximately 46,000 clones, 85% to 90% seen only once; the top ten take around 8%. Sequenced here: CD8+ T cells from peripheral blood mononuclear cells, sampled in the second trimester of pregnancy. The receptors derive from a female donor with multiple sclerosis, enrolled in a pregnancy study.

The sample holds a few counts of this clone. V and J are TRBV4-1 and TRBJ1-1; no definite D call. The CDR3 is 14 amino acids. CDR1 is MGHRA, CDR2 YSYEKL, per germline. V was cut by 4 bases and J by 1 base, with 10 bases left in between. The DNA for the CDR3 is TGCGCCAGCAGCCTTTTAGACTGGAACACTGAAGCTTTCTTT. Its protein product is CASSLLDWNTEAFF.

V and J are TRBV7-9 and TRBJ1-4; D may be TRBD1 (5 bases). V shed 3 bases and J shed 4 bases, with 9 bases lying between them. Germline-derived CDR1 and CDR2 are SEHNR and FQNEAQ (reference sequence). The CDR3 sequence is 14 residues long. The CDR3 DNA sequence: TGTGCCAGCAGCTTGACAGCGAGTAATGAAAAACTGTTTTTT. It is translated as CASSLTASNEKLFF.

This clone was detected once. J is TRBJ2-5 and V is TRBV5-4, with D maybe TRBD2 (6 bases). The CDR3 spans 19 residues. Germline CDR1 is SGHNT and CDR2 is YYREEE (reference sequence). The ends were cut back, 4 bases at V and 3 bases at J, with 28 bases in the middle. CDR3 nucleotide sequence: TGTGCCAGCAGCCGCCTGGGAGGCGGCGGGGCCGTAGCAAAAGAGACCCAGTACTTC. Its translation: CASSRLGGGGAVAKETQYF. The full variable domain, with the rest looked up from reference TRBV5-4 and TRBJ2-5, is ETGVTQSPTHLIKTRGQQVTLRCSSQSGHNTVSWYQQALGQGPQFIFQYYREEENGRGNFPPRFSGLQFPNYSSELNVNALELDDSALYLCASSRLGGGGAVAKETQYFGPGTRLLVL.

The chain uses TRBV7-6 and TRBJ2-2; TRBD1 matches at 11 bases. The CDR3 runs to 16 residues. The germline CDR1 and CDR2 sequences are SGHVS and FNYEAQ. Unmatched junction bases numbered 9, after V lost 5 bases and J lost 7 bases. In DNA, the CDR3 is TGTGCCAGCAGCGTCTCCGGGACAGGGGGTTTCGGGGAGCTGTTTTTT. This sequence encodes CASSVSGTGGFGELFF.

This chain uses TRBV27 with TRBJ1-1; 7 nucleotides match TRBD1. The trim removed 4 bases at V and 1 base at J, leaving 9 bases unmatched. The CDR3 has 16 residues. Germline CDR1 is MNHEY and CDR2 is SMNVEV (reference sequence). The CDR3 region has the DNA TGTGCCAGCAGTTCCCTGACAGGGAACGGGAACACTGAAGCTTTCTTT. Its protein product is CASSSLTGNGNTEAFF.

The rearrangement links TRBV4-1 to TRBJ2-7, with D maybe TRBD1 (6 bases). The CDR3 has 15 amino acids. Germline lookup yields CDR1 MGHRA and CDR2 YSYEKL. The V end lost 0 bases, the J end lost 0 bases, and 9 bases lay between the germline ends. The CDR3 bases are TGCGCCAGCAGCCAAGAGGCAGGGGACTCCTACGAGCAGTACTTC. This codes for CASSQEAGDSYEQYF.

This clone showed up just once. This chain connects TRBV5-4 to TRBJ2-1, with 11 positions matching TRBD2. Germline loops: CDR1 SGHNT, CDR2 YYREEE (reference sequence). The ends lost 7 bases at V and 2 bases at J; junction bases unmatched: 5. CDR3 length equals 15 residues. The CDR3 bases are TGTGCCAGCCATCTAGCGGGAGGTACCTACAATGAGCAGTTCTTC. This translates into CASHLAGGTYNEQFF.

V usage is TRBV6-5 and J usage is TRBJ1-1; 9 bases fit TRBD1. The ends lost 0 bases at V and 10 bases at J; junction bases unmatched: 6. Germline V CDR1 and CDR2: MNHEY, SVGAGI. This CDR3 is 14 amino acids long. The CDR3 reads CASSYSGQGFLAFF. CDR3 nucleotide sequence: TGTGCCAGCAGTTACTCGGGACAGGGTTTCTTAGCTTTCTTT.

V gene TRBV9 combines with J gene TRBJ1-2; D remains ambiguous. The CDR3 runs to 14 residues. Trimming took off 3 bases at V and 0 bases at J, with 9 bases between the two ends. The V gene's germline CDR1 is SGDLS and CDR2 YYNGEE. The DNA for the CDR3 is TGTGCCAGCAGCGGACGGGGAGCTAACTATGGCTACACCTTC. It yields the protein CASSGRGANYGYTF. The entire variable domain, with the rest obtained from reference TRBV9 and TRBJ1-2, is as follows: DSGVTQTPKHLITATGQRVTLRCSPRSGDLSVYWYQQSLDQGLQFLIQYYNGEERAKGNILERFSAQQFPDLHSELNLSSLELGDSALYFCASSGRGANYGYTFGSGTRLTVV.

The chain links TRBV5-4 to TRBJ2-3, with 11 bases matching TRBD2. Germline V CDR1 and CDR2: SGHNT, YYREEE (reference sequence). This CDR3 has 18 residues. V was clipped by 1 base and J by 2 bases; unmatched bases: 9. The CDR3 sequence: CASSLIAGGRSYTDTQYF. CDR3 DNA: TGTGCCAGCAGCTTGATAGCGGGGGGGCGGTCGTACACAGATACGCAGTATTTT.

This chain connects TRBV7-9 to TRBJ2-7; unclear D gene. Germline lookup yields CDR1 SEHNR and CDR2 FQNEAQ (reference sequence). V was pared by 4 bases and J by 3 bases, with 16 bases between. The CDR3 has 15 amino acids. The CDR3 DNA follows: TGTGCCAGCAGCTCCCCGGGTTCCTACGGCTACGAGCAGTACTTC. Amino acids: CASSSPGSYGYEQYF.

This chain uses TRBV7-9 with TRBJ1-1; D is ambiguous. V shed 6 bases and J shed 3 bases, with 5 bases lying between them. CDR1 is SEHNR and CDR2 is FQNEAQ in the germline V gene (reference sequence). The CDR3 totals 11 residues. For the CDR3, the DNA is TGTGCCAGCAGAGAGGACACTGAAGCTTTCTTT. Translated, it gives CASREDTEAFF.

This chain links TRBV6-1 with TRBJ2-3; 8 bases are a match to TRBD2. CDR3 length: 17 residues. Germline-derived CDR1 and CDR2 are MNHNS and SASEGT. The V and J ends lost 1 base and 2 bases, in that order; junction bases with no gene match: 8. The CDR3 spells CASSEVGLGAPTDTQYF. The CDR3 DNA follows: TGTGCCAGCAGTGAAGTGGGACTAGGGGCCCCCACAGATACGCAGTATTTT.

This chain connects TRBV9 to TRBJ2-3; weak D call: TRBD2 (7 bases). CDR3 length equals 16 residues. Trimming took off 0 bases at V and 4 bases at J, with 15 bases between the two ends. The germline V gene has CDR1 SGDLS and CDR2 YYNGEE. CDR3 loop: CASSVVRGGSPDTQYF. The CDR3 DNA reads TGTGCCAGCAGCGTAGTGAGGGGGGGCAGTCCAGATACGCAGTATTTT.

The genes are TRBV4-1 and TRBJ2-2, with TRBD1 as a possible D gene (6 bases). The CDR3 is 16 residues long. Germline V gene sequence: CDR1 MGHRA, CDR2 YSYEKL. Between the trimmed V and J ends, which lost 1 base and 4 bases, there was a span of 13 bases. The CDR3 sequence is CASSQAGEVGTGELFF. The DNA of the CDR3 is TGCGCCAGCAGCCAAGCAGGGGAAGTGGGCACCGGGGAGCTGTTTTTT.

The chain uses TRBV27 and TRBJ1-2, with 11 nucleotides matching TRBD1. The germline CDR1 and CDR2 sequences are MNHEY and SMNVEV (reference sequence). The trim removed 0 bases at V and 4 bases at J, leaving 4 bases unmatched. The CDR3 is made up of 16 amino acids. The CDR3 sequence: CASSLSRDRGIYGYTF. The CDR3 region has the DNA TGTGCCAGCAGTTTATCAAGGGACAGGGGGATCTATGGCTACACCTTC.

V and J are TRBV6-1 and TRBJ2-2, with 8 bases matching TRBD2. J gave up 4 bases and V 1 base, and 5 bases lay outside the gene matches. From germline, CDR1 is MNHNS and CDR2 SASEGT. The CDR3 length is 16 residues. The CDR3 DNA follows: TGTGCCAGCAGTGAAGGTGCGGGGGGCAGCACCGGGGAGCTGTTTTTT. Encoded protein: CASSEGAGGSTGELFF.